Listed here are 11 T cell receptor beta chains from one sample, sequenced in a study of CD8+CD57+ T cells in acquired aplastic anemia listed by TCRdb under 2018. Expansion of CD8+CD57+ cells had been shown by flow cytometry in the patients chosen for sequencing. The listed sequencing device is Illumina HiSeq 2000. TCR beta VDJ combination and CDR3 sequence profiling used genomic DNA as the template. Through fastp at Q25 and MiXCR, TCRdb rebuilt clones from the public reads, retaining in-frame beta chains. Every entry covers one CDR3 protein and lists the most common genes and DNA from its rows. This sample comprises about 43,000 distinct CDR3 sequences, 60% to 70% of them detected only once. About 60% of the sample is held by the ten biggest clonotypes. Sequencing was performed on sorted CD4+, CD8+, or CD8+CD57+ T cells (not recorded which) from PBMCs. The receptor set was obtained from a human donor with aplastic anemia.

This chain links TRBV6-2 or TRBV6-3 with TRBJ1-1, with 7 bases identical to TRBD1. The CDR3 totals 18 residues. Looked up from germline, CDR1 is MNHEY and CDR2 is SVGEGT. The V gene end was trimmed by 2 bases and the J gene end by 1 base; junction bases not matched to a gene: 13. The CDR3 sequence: CASSYPETGQRENTEAFF. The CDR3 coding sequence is TGTGCCAGCAGTTACCCAGAAACGGGACAGCGAGAGAACACTGAAGCTTTCTTT.

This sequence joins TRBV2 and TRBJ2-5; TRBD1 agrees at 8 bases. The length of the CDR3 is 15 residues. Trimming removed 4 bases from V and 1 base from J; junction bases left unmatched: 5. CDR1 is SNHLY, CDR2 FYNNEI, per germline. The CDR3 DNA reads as TGTGCCAGCAGTGCTATGCAGGGGGCCCAAGAGACCCAGTACTTC. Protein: CASSAMQGAQETQYF. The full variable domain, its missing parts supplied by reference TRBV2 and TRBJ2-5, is EPEVTQTPSHQVTQMGQEVILRCVPISNHLYFYWYRQILGQKVEFLVSFYNNEISEKSEIFDDQFSVERPDGSNFTLKIRSTKLEDSAMYFCASSAMQGAQETQYFGPGTRLLVL.

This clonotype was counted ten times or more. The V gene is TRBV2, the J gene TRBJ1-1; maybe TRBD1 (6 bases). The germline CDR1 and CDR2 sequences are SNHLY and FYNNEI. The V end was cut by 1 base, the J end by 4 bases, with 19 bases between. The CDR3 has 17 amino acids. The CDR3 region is CASSEEAAGGWGTEAFF. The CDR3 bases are TGTGCCAGCAGTGAAGAGGCGGCGGGGGGCTGGGGCACTGAAGCTTTCTTT.

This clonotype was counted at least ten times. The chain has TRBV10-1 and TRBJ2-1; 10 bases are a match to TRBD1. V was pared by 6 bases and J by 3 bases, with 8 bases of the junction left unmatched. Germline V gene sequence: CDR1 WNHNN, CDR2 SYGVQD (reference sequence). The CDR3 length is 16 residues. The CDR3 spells CASSQDRGLDYNEQFF. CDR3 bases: TGCGCCAGCAGCCAAGACAGGGGGCTTGACTACAATGAGCAGTTCTTC.

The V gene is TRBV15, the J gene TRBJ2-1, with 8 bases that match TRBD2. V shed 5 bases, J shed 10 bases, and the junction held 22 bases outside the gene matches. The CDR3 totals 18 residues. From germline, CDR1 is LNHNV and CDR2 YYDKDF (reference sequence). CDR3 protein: CATSLASSWTSSLSEQFF. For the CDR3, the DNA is TGTGCCACCAGCCTCGCCAGCAGTTGGACTAGCTCCCTCTCAGAGCAGTTCTTC.

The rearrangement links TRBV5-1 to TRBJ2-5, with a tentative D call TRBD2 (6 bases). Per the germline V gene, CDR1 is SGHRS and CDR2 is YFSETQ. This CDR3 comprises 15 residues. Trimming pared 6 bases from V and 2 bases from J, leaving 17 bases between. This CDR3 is CASTPGLADQETQYF. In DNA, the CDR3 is TGCGCCAGCACCCCCGGGTTAGCGGATCAAGAGACCCAGTACTTC.

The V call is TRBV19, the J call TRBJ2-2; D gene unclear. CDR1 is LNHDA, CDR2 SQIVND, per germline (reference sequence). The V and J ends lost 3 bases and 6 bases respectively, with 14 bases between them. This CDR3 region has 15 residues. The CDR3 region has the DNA TGTGCCAGTAGTATTACGTTTTTGGACCCCGGGGAGCTGTTTTTT. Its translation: CASSITFLDPGELFF.

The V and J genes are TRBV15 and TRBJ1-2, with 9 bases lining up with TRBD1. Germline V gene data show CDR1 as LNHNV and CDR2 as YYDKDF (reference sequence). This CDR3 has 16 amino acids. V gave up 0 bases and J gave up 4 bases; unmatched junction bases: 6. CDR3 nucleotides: TGTGCCACCAGCAGAGATGGAAGACAGGGGGGCTATGGCTACACCTTC. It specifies CATSRDGRQGGYGYTF.

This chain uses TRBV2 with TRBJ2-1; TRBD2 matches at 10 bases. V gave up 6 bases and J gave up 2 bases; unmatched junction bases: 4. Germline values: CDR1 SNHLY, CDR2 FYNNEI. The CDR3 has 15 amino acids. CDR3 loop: CASRKGLAAYNEQFF. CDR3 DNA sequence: TGTGCCAGCAGAAAAGGACTAGCGGCCTACAATGAGCAGTTCTTC.

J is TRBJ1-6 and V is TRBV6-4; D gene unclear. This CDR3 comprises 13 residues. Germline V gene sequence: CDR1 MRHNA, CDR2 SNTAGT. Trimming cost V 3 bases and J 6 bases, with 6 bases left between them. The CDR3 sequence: CASSEFGNSPLHF. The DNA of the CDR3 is TGTGCCAGCAGTGAGTTCGGTAATTCACCCCTCCACTTT.

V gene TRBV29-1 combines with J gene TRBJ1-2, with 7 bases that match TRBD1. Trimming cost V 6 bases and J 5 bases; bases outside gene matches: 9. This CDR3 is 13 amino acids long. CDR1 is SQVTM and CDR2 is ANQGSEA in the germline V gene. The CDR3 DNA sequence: TGCAGCGTACCAAGGACAGGCGAATATGGCTACACCTTC. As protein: CSVPRTGEYGYTF.